These T cell receptor beta chains were read from a single sample in a study of identical twins. TCRdb re-derived calls from the 5' RACE reads in MiXCR, one entry per CDR3 protein. The table lists about 100,000 distinct CDR3 sequences, under 6.5% of them singletons, with approximately 12% in the top ten. The sample was memory T cells sorted from blood. These receptor sequences come from a woman in her forties or fifties in good health. Each CDR3 is given with its conserved first and last residue. Each record gives: clone size, V gene, J gene, D gene, CDR3 protein, CDR3 DNA. The D gene is left open where the match is weak. Not all rows give a size; the values are once, few, many and, for expanded clones, a class.

many,TRBV9,TRBJ2-1,-,CASSVGGATRQFF,TGTGCCAGCAGCGTAGGAGGGGCAACCAGGCAGTTCTTC
-,TRBV30,TRBJ1-5,-,CASRLGGAGQPQHF,TGTGCCTCACGCCTGGGAGGGGCAGGACAGCCCCAGCATTTT
many,TRBV7-2,TRBJ2-2,-,CASSLVGGTVGELFF,TGTGCCAGCAGCTTAGTAGGGGGGACCGTCGGGGAGCTGTTTTTT
-,TRBV5-4,TRBJ2-5,TRBD1,CASSFSQGSLETQYF,TGTGCCAGCAGTTTCTCACAGGGGAGCTTGGAGACCCAGTACTTC
many,TRBV6-2/TRBV6-3,TRBJ1-4,-,CASSPGRTNEKLFF,TGTGCCAGCAGTCCAGGGCGAACTAATGAAAAACTGTTTTTT
many,TRBV11-2,TRBJ2-4,TRBD2,CASSLGIRTSGSGIQYF,TGTGCCAGCAGCTTAGGTATTAGGACTAGCGGGAGTGGCATTCAGTACTTC
many,TRBV7-8,TRBJ1-2,-,CASSPTRGPLTGYTF,TGTGCCAGCAGCCCGACAAGGGGACCGTTGACGGGCTACACCTTC
many,TRBV2,TRBJ2-7,-,CASSHYEQYF,TGTGCCAGCAGTCACTACGAGCAGTACTTC
medium-sized,TRBV5-1,TRBJ2-7,-,CASSPDSLSYEQYF,TGCGCCAGCAGCCCGGACAGCCTCTCCTACGAGCAGTACTTC
many,TRBV6-6,TRBJ2-1,-,CASSPTSANEQFF,TGTGCCAGCAGCCCCACTAGTGCTAATGAGCAGTTCTTC
many,TRBV12-3/TRBV12-4,TRBJ1-5,TRBD1,CASSPGEGQGWNQPQHF,TGTGCCAGCAGTCCGGGGGAAGGACAGGGGTGGAACCAGCCCCAGCATTTT
many,TRBV30,TRBJ1-2,-,CAWSSGAYGYTF,TGTGCCTGGAGTTCCGGGGCCTATGGCTACACCTTC
many,TRBV29-1,TRBJ2-3,-,CSVVMAAALDTQYF,TGCAGCGTTGTTATGGCCGCTGCACTAGATACGCAGTATTTT
many,TRBV6-5,TRBJ2-2,-,CASRGDRVSRNTGELFF,TGTGCCAGCAGGGGGGATAGAGTTTCAAGAAACACCGGGGAGCTGTTTTTT
many,TRBV7-3,TRBJ2-3,TRBD1,CASSPDRGSDTQYF,TGTGCCAGCAGCCCCGACAGGGGGTCGGATACGCAGTATTTT
many,TRBV20-1,TRBJ1-2,-,CSADWHYGYTF,TGCAGCGCGGACTGGCACTATGGCTACACCTTC
-,TRBV5-1,TRBJ2-2,-,CASSLVQNTGELFF,TGCGCCAGCAGCTTGGTTCAGAACACCGGGGAGCTGTTTTTT
many,TRBV4-1,TRBJ2-1,-,CASSHTGPSGNEQFF,TGCGCCAGCAGCCATACAGGACCTTCGGGCAATGAGCAGTTCTTC
few,TRBV7-9,TRBJ2-7,-,CASSFRESSYEQYF,TGTGCCAGCAGCTTCCGGGAGAGCTCCTACGAGCAGTACTTC
many,TRBV5-4,TRBJ2-1,TRBD2,CASSPDRGRVNEQFF,TGTGCCAGCAGCCCCGACCGCGGGAGGGTAAATGAGCAGTTCTTC
many,TRBV2,TRBJ2-5,-,CASSEDSIVGETQYF,TGTGCCAGCAGTGAGGACAGTATCGTTGGGGAGACCCAGTACTTC
few,TRBV20-1,TRBJ1-1,TRBD1,CSARQGFGTEAFF,TGCAGTGCCAGACAGGGTTTTGGCACTGAAGCTTTCTTT
few,TRBV5-1,TRBJ1-6,-,CASRNSQLGMAAPLHF,TGCGCCAGCAGAAATAGTCAACTCGGGATGGCGGCACCCCTCCACTTT
many,TRBV12-3/TRBV12-4,TRBJ1-1,-,CASSFVNTEAFF,TGTGCCAGCAGTTTCGTAAACACTGAAGCTTTCTTT
many,TRBV27,TRBJ1-2,-,CARFLGRRQPYGYTF,TGTGCCAGATTTCTGGGCCGGCGGCAGCCCTATGGCTACACCTTC
-,TRBV7-2,TRBJ2-1,-,CASSLDSPFNEQFF,TGTGCCAGCAGCTTGGACAGCCCCTTCAATGAGCAGTTCTTC
many,TRBV12-3/TRBV12-4,TRBJ1-4,-,CASSLEVVRPEKLFF,TGTGCCAGCAGTTTAGAGGTTGTACGGCCTGAAAAACTGTTTTTT
many,TRBV12-3/TRBV12-4,TRBJ1-5,-,CASSPGTGPQHF,TGTGCCAGCAGTCCCGGGACGGGGCCCCAGCATTTT
-,TRBV5-1,TRBJ1-5,-,CASSSGASGNQPQHF,TGCGCCAGCAGTTCAGGGGCGTCGGGCAATCAGCCCCAGCATTTT
many,TRBV20-1,TRBJ2-1,TRBD2,CSARVWTSDYNEQFF,TGCAGTGCTAGAGTTTGGACTAGCGACTACAATGAGCAGTTCTTC
many,TRBV5-1,TRBJ1-1,TRBD1,CASSQTGIQNTEAFF,TGCGCCAGCAGCCAGACAGGGATACAGAACACTGAAGCTTTCTTT